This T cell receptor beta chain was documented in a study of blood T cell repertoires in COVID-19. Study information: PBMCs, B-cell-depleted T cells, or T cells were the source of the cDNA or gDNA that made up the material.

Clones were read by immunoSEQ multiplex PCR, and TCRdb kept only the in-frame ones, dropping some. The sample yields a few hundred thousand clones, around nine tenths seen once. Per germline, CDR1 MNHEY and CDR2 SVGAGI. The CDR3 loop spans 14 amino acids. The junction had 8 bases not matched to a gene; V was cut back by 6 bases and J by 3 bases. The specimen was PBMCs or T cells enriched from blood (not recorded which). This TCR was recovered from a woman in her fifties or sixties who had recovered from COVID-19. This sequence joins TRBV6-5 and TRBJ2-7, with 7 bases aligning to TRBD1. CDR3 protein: CASSPGQSYYEQYF. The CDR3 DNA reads TGTGCCAGCAGCCCGGGACAGAGTTACTACGAGCAGTACTTC.